These T cell receptor beta chains were read from a single sample in a study of T cells in Graves' hyperthyroidism and ophthalmopathy. TCRdb independently ran MiXCR on the multiplex PCR reads; one entry per CDR3 protein. The sample holds around 300,000 distinct CDR3 sequences, around 14% seen once. The sequenced sample consisted of blood. Every receptor here comes from a woman in her twenties or thirties with Graves' hyperthyroidism. Both conserved end residues are part of each CDR3. D genes are given only for firm matches. Not every row has a clone size; where given, it reads once, few, many or a size class.

>TRBV30|few|TRBJ2-2|NA
TGTGCCTGGACCGAGGGCCGAGCCGGGGAGCTGTTTTTT
CAWTEGRAGELFF
>TRBV27|many|TRBJ2-3|TRBD2
TGTGCCAGCAGTTTAATGGGACTAGCGGGGGATACGCAGTATTTT
CASSLMGLAGDTQYF
>TRBV20-1|NA|TRBJ2-7|TRBD1
TGCAGTGCTGGGACAGGGGGGACCTACGAGCAGTACTTC
CSAGTGGTYEQYF
>TRBV2|few|TRBJ1-5|NA
TGTGCCAGCAGTGTAGGACGGAACCACAATCAGCCCCAGCATTTT
CASSVGRNHNQPQHF
>TRBV19|few|TRBJ2-1|NA
TGTGCCAGTAGTATAGGTAGTAGCGAGCACAATGAGCAGTTCTTC
CASSIGSSEHNEQFF
>TRBV3-1|many|TRBJ2-7|NA
TGTGCCAGCAGCCCAGCCGGGACGGCGGGGGAGCAGTACTTC
CASSPAGTAGEQYF
>TRBV27|many|TRBJ1-6|NA
TGTGCCAGCAGTTTCGGGATCCTGAATTCACCCCTCCACTTT
CASSFGILNSPLHF
>TRBV20-1|many|TRBJ2-1|TRBD2
TGCAGTGCTAGAGATACGGGAGGGGCACTGAATGAGCAGTTCTTC
CSARDTGGALNEQFF
>TRBV12-3/TRBV12-4|many|TRBJ1-2|TRBD1
TGTGCCAGCAGTCCGGGACAGGGGGCGCAGGGCTACACCTTC
CASSPGQGAQGYTF
>TRBV12-5|many|TRBJ2-5|TRBD1
TGTGCTAGTGGTTTGACAGGGGAAGAGACCCAGTACTTC
CASGLTGEETQYF
>TRBV20-1|many|TRBJ1-6|TRBD1
TGCAGTGCCCGAGGTCAGGGGGCGGTTGCAAGTTCACCCCTCCACTTT
CSARGQGAVASSPLHF
>TRBV28|many|TRBJ2-1|NA
TGTGCCAGCAGACCAGACCCCAACCCCTACAATGAGCAGTTCTTC
CASRPDPNPYNEQFF
>TRBV2|many|TRBJ1-2|NA
TGTGCCAGCAGTGAAGATAGGGGTGAGTATGGCTACACCTTC
CASSEDRGEYGYTF
>TRBV29-1|many|TRBJ2-7|TRBD2
TGCAGCGGCACACTAGCGGGATCGCACGAGCAGTACTTC
CSGTLAGSHEQYF
>TRBV20-1|many|TRBJ1-1|TRBD1
TGCTATGCGACAGGGGTCATGAACACTGAAGCTTTCTTT
CYATGVMNTEAFF
>TRBV2|many|TRBJ1-1|NA
TGTGCCAGCAGTGACGAGAGACGCCTCATGAACACTGAAGCTTTCTTT
CASSDERRLMNTEAFF
>TRBV2|many|TRBJ2-3|NA
TGTGCCAGCAGGGGACTCGGCCCTAGCACAGATACGCAGTATTTT
CASRGLGPSTDTQYF
>TRBV28|NA|TRBJ1-5|TRBD1
TGTGCCAGCAGTACTCAGGGGGTTGGCAATCAGCCCCAGCATTTT
CASSTQGVGNQPQHF
>TRBV28|many|TRBJ2-7|NA
TGTGCCAGCAGTTGGGTACCGGGACTTTGGGCTTACGAGCAGTACTTC
CASSWVPGLWAYEQYF
>TRBV15|NA|TRBJ2-2|NA
TGTGCCACCAGCAGAGAGCGGGCCGCGAACACCGGGGAGCTGTTTTTT
CATSRERAANTGELFF
>TRBV5-6|NA|TRBJ2-1|NA
TGTGCCAGCAGCCAGAACCCGACTAACTACAATGAGCAGTTCTTC
CASSQNPTNYNEQFF
>TRBV5-1|NA|TRBJ2-1|NA
TGCGCCAGCAGCGAGACCCGGGGGAGGAATGAGCAGTTCTTC
CASSETRGRNEQFF
>TRBV28|many|TRBJ2-7|NA
TGTGCCAGCAGTCTGCTGGAGACCTACGAGCAGTACTTC
CASSLLETYEQYF
>TRBV7-2|many|TRBJ2-3|TRBD2
TGTGCCAGCAGCCCGAAGGTTGCGGGAGTATCAGATACGCAGTATTTT
CASSPKVAGVSDTQYF
>TRBV4-2|NA|TRBJ1-1|NA
TGTGCCAGCAGCCAAGAACCCAGAAACACTGAAGCTTTCTTT
CASSQEPRNTEAFF
>TRBV7-9|many|TRBJ1-3|NA
TGTGCCAGCAGCTTAGTTATGCACACCATATATTTT
CASSLVMHTIYF
>TRBV3-1|few|TRBJ1-3|TRBD1
TGTGCCAGCAGCCCGACAGGGGACACCATATATTTT
CASSPTGDTIYF
>TRBV28|many|TRBJ2-7|NA
TGTGCCATCCCTACTGGGGGGACAACCGAGCAGTACTTC
CAIPTGGTTEQYF
>TRBV12-5|many|TRBJ2-1|TRBD2
TGTGCTAGTGGTTTGGGCGGGGGACCCTACAATGAGCAGTTCTTC
CASGLGGGPYNEQFF
>TRBV12-3/TRBV12-4|NA|TRBJ2-1|TRBD2
TGTGCCAGCAATACCGCTGGGGGACTAGACGGCAATGAGCAGTTCTTC
CASNTAGGLDGNEQFF
>TRBV28|many|TRBJ1-4|NA
TGTGCCAGCAGTCAAGTCTACGGAGCTAATGAAAAACTGTTTTTT
CASSQVYGANEKLFF
>TRBV24-1|NA|TRBJ2-1|NA
TGTGCCACCAGTGATAGAGCTAGCCACAATGAGCAGTTCTTC
CATSDRASHNEQFF
>TRBV20-1|many|TRBJ2-7|NA
TGCAGTGCTAGAACCGTGGAGTACGAGCAGTACTTC
CSARTVEYEQYF
>TRBV7-7|many|TRBJ2-2|NA
TGTGCTAGCAGCCCAGTGCCAGGGAGCACCGGGGAGCTGTTTTTT
CASSPVPGSTGELFF
>TRBV20-1|few|TRBJ1-2|NA
TGCAGTGCTAGGGACAGTTCCCATCAAATCTATGGCTACACCTTC
CSARDSSHQIYGYTF
>TRBV6-5|NA|TRBJ2-1|NA
TGTGCCAGCAGTTACGGGGGGTCGCGGGCCTCCAATGAGCAGTTCTTC
CASSYGGSRASNEQFF
>TRBV13|few|TRBJ2-7|NA
TGTGCCAGCAGCACTTTAACGGACGCGGACTACGAGCAGTACTTC
CASSTLTDADYEQYF
>TRBV9|many|TRBJ2-5|NA
TGTGCCAGCAGCGCCGGGGCAGCCAAAGCGGAGACCCAGTACTTC
CASSAGAAKAETQYF
>TRBV18|many|TRBJ2-1|TRBD1
TGTGCCAGCTCACGCGACAGGGACAATGAGCAGTTCTTC
CASSRDRDNEQFF
>TRBV28|many|TRBJ1-4|NA
TGTGCCAGCAGTTTACAGGCGACTAATGAAAAACTGTTTTTT
CASSLQATNEKLFF
>TRBV7-2|NA|TRBJ2-2|NA
TGTGCCAGCAGCTCACAGGCTTCTTACGACACCGGGGAGCTGTTTTTT
CASSSQASYDTGELFF
>TRBV9|few|TRBJ2-1|TRBD1
TGTGCCAGCAGCGTAGGCCCAGGGGGCCCTTACAATGAGCAGTTCTTC
CASSVGPGGPYNEQFF
>TRBV6-2/TRBV6-3|many|TRBJ1-2|TRBD1
TGTGCCAGCAGTCCCCGGGACAGGGGCTACACCTTC
CASSPRDRGYTF
>TRBV11-2|many|TRBJ2-7|NA
TGTGCCAGCCGACGCGTGGGCAGGACAGAATACGAGCAGTACTTC
CASRRVGRTEYEQYF
>TRBV18|NA|TRBJ2-1|TRBD2
TGTGCCAGCTCACCACCGCGAGCGGGAGTCCGCAATGAGCAGTTCTTC
CASSPPRAGVRNEQFF